The T cell receptor (beta chain) under discussion was sequenced for a study of cytomegalovirus exposure and HLA in healthy donors. Across the study: Among the 400 or so donors who were genotyped, about 80% fell in the genetic ancestry cluster that is associated with self-reported Caucasian donors. Whole-study findings and limits: The study put under 200 TCR beta chains on its list as cytomegalovirus-associated. Specific recognition of CMV antigens was confirmed in vitro for a few chains (all CMV-associated).

Trimming left V 7 bases short and J 1 base short, with 11 bases between. The CDR3 runs 15 residues. CDR1 is SGHVS, CDR2 FQNEAQ, per germline. PCR primers comprised 60 Vbeta and 13 Jbeta primers. TCRdb's table, derived via immunoSEQ multiplex PCR, lists solely in-frame clones and lacks some. Its table records roughly 57,000 clones. Details on this clone: Its matching antigen is unknown.

Material for sequencing was PBMCs. The rearrangement links TRBV7-8 to TRBJ2-6; D is uncertain. The sequence was collected from a woman aged 30 to 39 in good health and CMV-seropositive. The DNA of the CDR3 is TGTGCCAGCACGGCGGTACGGTCTGGGGCCAACGTCCTGACTTTC. This gives the protein CASTAVRSGANVLTF.